A selection of T cell receptor beta chains follows, all from one sample in a study of blood T cells in healthy people across ages. TCRdb re-called the 5' RACE reads through MiXCR, storing one row per CDR3 protein. Among around 1,500,000 distinct CDR3 sequences listed, over 25% were seen once. Specimen: blood. These TCRs come from a woman in her thirties in good health. Each CDR3 is given with its conserved first and last residue. D genes are given only for firm matches. Clone size, where shown, is once, few, many, or a class for clones that have expanded.

v_call	j_call	clone_size	d_call	cdr3_aa	cdr3_nt
TRBV6-7	TRBJ1-5	few	-	CASDRYQPQHF	TGTGCCAGCGACAGGTATCAGCCCCAGCATTTT
TRBV6-2/TRBV6-3	TRBJ1-2	-	TRBD1	CASSPGDSGGYTF	TGTGCCAGCAGCCCTGGGGACAGCGGTGGCTACACCTTC
TRBV7-6	TRBJ2-5	-	-	CASSFGKQETQYF	TGTGCCAGCAGCTTCGGCAAGCAAGAGACCCAGTACTTC
TRBV14	TRBJ2-5	-	-	CASSRDPVETQYF	TGTGCCAGCAGCCGCGATCCGGTTGAGACCCAGTACTTC
TRBV7-2	TRBJ2-7	-	TRBD1	CASSSRGLLYGQYF	TGTGCCAGCAGCAGCAGGGGGCTCTTGTACGGGCAGTACTTC
TRBV15	TRBJ1-5	few	-	CATKGKEMEPQHF	TGTGCCACCAAAGGAAAAGAGATGGAGCCCCAGCATTTT
TRBV6-1	TRBJ2-3	few	TRBD2	CASSTGTSGLEGGDTQYF	TGTGCCAGCAGCACCGGGACTAGCGGGCTTGAAGGGGGAGATACGCAGTATTTT
TRBV5-1	TRBJ1-5	-	-	CASSLEGVRTEPQHF	TGCGCCAGCAGCTTGGAGGGTGTCCGGACGGAGCCCCAGCATTTT
TRBV12-3/TRBV12-4	TRBJ2-3	-	-	CASSLYRGAPTDTQYF	TGTGCCAGCAGTCTCTACCGGGGGGCTCCCACAGATACGCAGTATTTT
TRBV7-8	TRBJ2-1	-	TRBD2	CASTTRGGWRSEQFF	TGTGCCAGCACCACCCGCGGGGGGTGGAGGAGTGAGCAGTTCTTC
TRBV29-1	TRBJ1-1	-	TRBD1	CSVMTGRTNTEAFF	TGCAGCGTGATGACAGGGAGGACGAACACTGAAGCTTTCTTT
TRBV7-9	TRBJ2-7	many	TRBD2	CASSFSAGLASTYEQYF	TGTGCCAGCAGCTTTTCCGCGGGACTAGCGAGTACCTACGAGCAGTACTTC
TRBV6-6	TRBJ2-3	-	TRBD1	CASGPQGADTQYF	TGTGCCAGCGGGCCCCAGGGGGCAGATACGCAGTATTTT
TRBV3-1	TRBJ1-1	-	-	CASSQGRGLAEAFF	TGTGCCAGCAGCCAAGGTCGGGGGTTGGCTGAAGCTTTCTTT
TRBV6-2/TRBV6-3	TRBJ2-7	few	-	CASSPLGLPGPQEQYF	TGTGCCAGCAGCCCCCTAGGACTTCCTGGGCCCCAAGAGCAGTACTTC
TRBV12-3/TRBV12-4	TRBJ2-5	-	TRBD2	CASSFVVGLAGSSPQGTQYF	TGTGCCAGCAGTTTCGTGGTCGGACTAGCGGGGTCGTCTCCCCAAGGGACCCAGTACTTC
TRBV29-1	TRBJ1-2	-	TRBD1	CSVGAATGPIEGYTF	TGCAGCGTTGGGGCGGCGACAGGGCCAATTGAGGGCTACACCTTC
TRBV7-9	TRBJ2-3	once	TRBD2	CASSSPLAETSTDTQYF	TGTGCCAGCAGCTCGCCACTAGCGGAGACTAGCACAGATACGCAGTATTTT
TRBV20-1	TRBJ1-1	-	-	CSARETANTEAFF	TGCAGTGCTAGGGAGACAGCGAACACTGAAGCTTTCTTT
TRBV5-6	TRBJ2-7	-	TRBD2	CASSVTTSGGNEQYF	TGTGCCAGCAGCGTAACGACTAGCGGGGGCAACGAGCAGTACTTC
TRBV4-1	TRBJ2-5	-	-	CASSRPLDGGGQETQYF	TGCGCCAGCAGCCGGCCACTTGATGGGGGAGGACAAGAGACCCAGTACTTC
TRBV11-2	TRBJ2-1	few	-	CASSTATGYNEQFF	TGTGCCAGCAGCACCGCGACGGGGTACAATGAGCAGTTCTTC
TRBV6-1	TRBJ1-5	-	TRBD1	CASSNRGGSNQPQHF	TGTGCCAGCAGCAACAGGGGAGGGAGCAATCAGCCCCAGCATTTT
TRBV10-3	TRBJ2-1	-	-	CAISGDSNYNEQFF	TGTGCCATCAGTGGGGACTCTAATTACAATGAGCAGTTCTTC
TRBV6-2/TRBV6-3	TRBJ2-7	-	TRBD1	CASSYVRQGSYEQYF	TGTGCCAGCAGTTACGTCCGACAGGGCTCCTACGAGCAGTACTTC
TRBV20-1	TRBJ2-4	few	TRBD2	CSASGLAGVAKNIQYF	TGCAGTGCTAGCGGACTAGCGGGGGTAGCCAAAAACATTCAGTACTTC
TRBV20-1	TRBJ1-4	-	-	CSARKDSATNEKLFF	TGCAGTGCTAGAAAGGACAGCGCAACTAATGAAAAACTGTTTTTT
TRBV7-6	TRBJ2-1	-	-	CASSLGVLGQWDDEQFF	TGTGCCAGCAGCTTAGGGGTACTGGGGCAGTGGGACGATGAGCAGTTCTTC
TRBV28	TRBJ1-2	few	-	CASSFEGKAYGYTF	TGTGCCAGCAGTTTCGAGGGAAAGGCCTATGGCTACACCTTC
TRBV12-3/TRBV12-4	TRBJ2-1	-	-	CASSVTVNEQFF	TGTGCCAGCAGTGTCACGGTCAATGAGCAGTTCTTC
TRBV20-1	TRBJ2-3	-	TRBD1	CSARVLTGGEATDTQYF	TGCAGTGCTAGAGTATTGACAGGGGGTGAGGCCACAGATACGCAGTATTTT
TRBV3-1	TRBJ2-7	-	-	CASSQELASYEQYF	TGTGCCAGCAGCCAAGAGCTAGCCAGCTACGAGCAGTACTTC
TRBV9	TRBJ2-7	many	-	CASSDPWGRSSYEQYF	TGTGCCAGCAGCGACCCGTGGGGGAGAAGCTCCTACGAGCAGTACTTC
TRBV29-1	TRBJ1-1	-	-	CSAAHRQANTEAFF	TGCAGCGCTGCCCACCGACAGGCGAACACTGAAGCTTTCTTT
TRBV20-1	TRBJ2-1	few	-	CSAREDLSGNEQFF	TGCAGTGCTAGAGAGGATCTTTCTGGAAATGAGCAGTTCTTC